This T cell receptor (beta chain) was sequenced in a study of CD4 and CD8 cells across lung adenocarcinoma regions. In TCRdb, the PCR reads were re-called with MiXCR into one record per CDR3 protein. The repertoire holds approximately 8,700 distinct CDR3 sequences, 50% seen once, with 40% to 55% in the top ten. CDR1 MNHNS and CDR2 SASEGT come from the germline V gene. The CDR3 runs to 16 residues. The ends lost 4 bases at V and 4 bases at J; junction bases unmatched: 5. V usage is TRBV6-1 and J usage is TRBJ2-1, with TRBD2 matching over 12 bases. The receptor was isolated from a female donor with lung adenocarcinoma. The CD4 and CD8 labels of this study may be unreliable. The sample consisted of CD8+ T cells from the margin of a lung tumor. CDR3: CASSGGLAGLYNEQFF. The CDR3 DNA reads TGTGCCAGCAGTGGGGGACTAGCGGGTTTGTACAATGAGCAGTTCTTC.